The 29 T cell receptor beta chains reported below all come from one sample, sequenced in a study of blood T cell repertoires in COVID-19. This table comes from immunoSEQ multiplex PCR, and its TCRdb copy is limited to in-frame clones, with some not included. The sample lists 60,000 to 80,000 clones, over 75% occurring once. The material sequenced was peripheral blood. These receptors came from a man aged 45-65 years with acute or convalescent COVID-19.

The genes are TRBV10-3 and TRBJ2-1; TRBD2 agrees at 12 bases. V trimming: 4 bases; J trimming: 9 bases; junction bases outside the gene matches: 13. Germline-derived CDR1 and CDR2 are ENHRY and SYGVKD. The CDR3 is 17 residues long. This CDR3 reads CAISGTLAGGSLGEQFF. In DNA form, the CDR3 reads TGTGCCATCAGTGGGACCCTAGCGGGGGGGTCTCTTGGTGAGCAGTTCTTC.

The chain links TRBV7-2 to TRBJ2-5, with D perhaps matching TRBD2 (5 bases). Germline V gene sequence: CDR1 SGHTA, CDR2 FQGNSA. The CDR3 consists of 13 residues. Trimming pared 3 bases from V and 7 bases from J, leaving 12 bases between. CDR3 protein: CASSFPGVVTQYF. Written as DNA, the CDR3 is TGTGCCAGCAGCTTCCCCGGGGTTGTGACCCAGTACTTC.

The V call is TRBV6-1, the J call TRBJ1-5, with 9 nucleotides matching TRBD1. The V gene's germline CDR1 is MNHNS and CDR2 SASEGT. V was clipped by 1 base and J by 7 bases; unmatched bases: 5. This CDR3 is 15 amino acids long. CDR3 DNA: TGTGCCAGCAGTGAAGGGGGGACAGGGCCGCAGCCCCAGCATTTT. Amino acid sequence: CASSEGGTGPQPQHF.

The genes are TRBV10-3 and TRBJ1-5; D unclear. V shed 2 bases and J shed 4 bases, with 9 bases lying between them. CDR1 ENHRY and CDR2 SYGVKD come from the germline V gene. There are 14 residues in the CDR3. The CDR3 protein is CAISEPWENQPQHF. In DNA form, the CDR3 reads TGTGCCATCAGTGAGCCGTGGGAGAATCAGCCCCAGCATTTT.

The chain couples TRBV10-3 to TRBJ2-1; 7 bases are a match to TRBD2. The trim removed 1 base at V and 4 bases at J, leaving 4 bases unmatched. The germline V gene has CDR1 ENHRY and CDR2 SYGVKD. The CDR3 is 15 residues long. CDR3 in DNA: TGTGCCATCAGTGAGTTCTCTAGCGGTTACAATGAGCAGTTCTTC. The encoded protein is CAISEFSSGYNEQFF.

This chain uses TRBV7-9 with TRBJ2-5; 7 bases align to TRBD2. Germline assignment: CDR1 SEHNR and CDR2 FQNEAQ (reference sequence). This CDR3 region has 14 residues. J lost 4 bases, V lost 6 bases, and 8 bases had no gene match. As DNA, the CDR3 is TGTGCCAGCAGACCCAGCGGGGACCGAGAGACCCAGTACTTC. Encoded protein: CASRPSGDRETQYF.

The table lists this clone with a count of one. DNA of the CDR3: TGTGCCAGCAGTTACGGGGGGGACGGTGGCTATGGCTACACCTTC. The encoded protein is CASSYGGDGGYGYTF. V is TRBV6-5 and J is TRBJ1-2; the D gene is possibly TRBD1 (5 bases). This CDR3 is built from 15 residues. Trimming stripped 2 bases from V and 4 bases from J, with 14 bases between. The germline V gene encodes CDR1 MNHEY and CDR2 SVGAGI.

This clone was counted between two and nine times. The CDR3 DNA follows: TGTGCCATCACCCGGGACACCCAAGAGACCCAGTACTTC. Translation: CAITRDTQETQYF. The chain employs TRBV10-3 and TRBJ2-5; a possible D gene is TRBD1 (6 bases). With 7 bases removed from V and 1 base from J, the gap between germline ends came to 10 bases. CDR3 length: 13 residues. The germline V gene encodes CDR1 ENHRY and CDR2 SYGVKD.

The chain uses TRBV5-1 and TRBJ1-2; unclear D gene. The germline CDR1 and CDR2 sequences are SGHRS and YFSETQ. V dropped 0 bases and J dropped 3 bases, with 12 bases sitting between them. This CDR3 region has 15 residues. The CDR3 bases are TGCGCCAGCAGCTTGGATGGCCTCGCCCACTATGGCTACACCTTC. Translating it yields CASSLDGLAHYGYTF.

V and J are TRBV3-1 (or the pseudogene TRBV3-2) and TRBJ2-5; 9 nucleotides agree with TRBD2. The length of the CDR3 is 21 residues. The V gene end was trimmed by 0 bases and the J gene end by 2 bases; junction bases not matched to a gene: 19. Germline assignment: CDR1 LGHDT and CDR2 YNNKEL (reference sequence). In nucleotides, the CDR3 is TGTGCCAGCAGCCAAGAATTTTTCCGCGGGGGGGCGATCGACGAGCAAGAGACCCAGTACTTC. Its protein product is CASSQEFFRGGAIDEQETQYF.

The chain uses TRBV10-2 and TRBJ2-7, with a tentative D call TRBD2 (5 bases). Trimming took off 8 bases at V and 4 bases at J, with 15 bases between the two ends. The CDR3 has 13 amino acids. Germline lookup yields CDR1 WSHSY and CDR2 SAAADI. This chain's CDR3 is CASRLGSGYEQYV. The DNA of the CDR3 is TGCGCCAGCCGGTTAGGGAGTGGATACGAGCAGTACGTC.

This sequence joins TRBV7-9 and TRBJ2-7, with a tentative D call TRBD1 (6 bases). The length of the CDR3 is 13 residues. The V gene lost 4 bases and the J gene lost 4 bases, with 11 bases spanning the gap. From germline, CDR1 is SEHNR and CDR2 FQNEAQ (reference sequence). CDR3 sequence: CASSSRDTYEQYF. The CDR3 DNA sequence: TGTGCCAGCAGCTCCCGGGACACTTACGAGCAGTACTTC.

In its sample, this clone was seen a few times. This chain links TRBV19 with TRBJ2-7; D is undetermined. Trimming took off 6 bases at V and 3 bases at J, with 15 bases between the two ends. The CDR3 contains 14 residues. Germline loops: CDR1 LNHDA, CDR2 SQIVND (reference sequence). This CDR3 reads CASRDSQPFYEQYF. In nucleotides, the CDR3 is TGTGCCAGTAGAGACTCCCAGCCCTTCTACGAGCAGTACTTC.

The CDR3: CASSPYRVSGNTIYF. As DNA, the CDR3 is TGCGCCAGCAGCCCGTACAGAGTCTCTGGAAACACCATATATTTT. The chain employs TRBV4-1 and TRBJ1-3; no definite D call. The ends were cut back, 4 bases at V and 0 bases at J, with 10 bases in the middle. From germline, CDR1 is MGHRA and CDR2 YSYEKL. The CDR3 covers 15 residues.

The V call is TRBV6-1, the J call TRBJ2-7; D uncertain. The V gene's germline CDR1 is MNHNS and CDR2 SASEGT. V shed 1 base and J shed 5 bases, with 9 bases lying between them. The CDR3 totals 13 residues. The CDR3 nucleotides are TGTGCCAGCAGTGAAGGGCAGTTTCACGAGCAGTACGTC. It yields the protein CASSEGQFHEQYV.

This sequence joins TRBV24-1 and TRBJ1-2, with D perhaps matching TRBD1 (6 bases). The CDR3 sequence is 14 residues long. The germline gives CDR1 KGHDR, CDR2 SFDVKD. The V gene lost 7 bases and the J gene lost 1 base, with 12 bases spanning the gap. This CDR3 reads CATSPDSYNYGYTF. The DNA of the CDR3 is TGTGCCACCAGCCCGGACAGCTATAACTATGGCTACACCTTC.

The genes are TRBV5-8 and TRBJ2-6; possible D gene TRBD1, 5 bases. This CDR3 region has 16 residues. Germline CDR1 is SGHTS and CDR2 is YDEGEE. Trimming took 4 bases from V and 2 from J, leaving 13 bases between them. The DNA of the CDR3 is TGTGCCAGCAGCCCCCGACAGCTTACTGGGGCCAACGTCCTGACTTTC. Encoded protein: CASSPRQLTGANVLTF.

The genes are TRBV6-4 and TRBJ2-5; maybe TRBD1 (5 bases). The germline gives CDR1 MRHNA, CDR2 SNTAGT. Trimming removed 4 bases at V and 5 bases at J, with 14 bases between. This CDR3 has 14 residues. Here the CDR3 DNA reads TGTGCCAGCAGTGTGACAGTTTCATCGGAGACCCAGTACTTC. Translated: CASSVTVSSETQYF.

The chain couples TRBV30 to TRBJ1-6; a weak D match, TRBD1 (5 bases). The CDR3 sequence is 17 residues long. Germline V CDR1 and CDR2: GTSNPN, SVGIG (reference sequence). V was shortened by 2 bases and J by 5 bases, with 19 bases between the two germline ends. The CDR3 region has the DNA TGTGCCTGGAGTCTCAGAGGTTCGACAGTAAATAATTCACCCCTCCACTTT. Translation: CAWSLRGSTVNNSPLHF.

This clone was seen only once. The chain recombines TRBV5-4 with TRBJ1-1; 9 bases are shared with TRBD1. This CDR3 contains 15 residues. CDR1 is SGHNT, CDR2 YYREEE, per germline (reference sequence). The junction had 11 bases not matched to a gene; V was cut back by 4 bases and J by 7 bases. The DNA for the CDR3 is TGTGCCAGCAGCCCGTTTAGGACAGGGGAAGGTGAAGCTTTCTTT. Protein product: CASSPFRTGEGEAFF.

V and J are TRBV10-3 and TRBJ1-2; perhaps TRBD1 as D (5 bases). V gave up 2 bases and J gave up 7 bases, with 11 bases separating them. The CDR3 totals 13 residues. Germline assignment: CDR1 ENHRY and CDR2 SYGVKD. The CDR3 loop is CAISEGGFAGYTF. CDR3 sequence (DNA): TGTGCCATCAGTGAGGGGGGGTTCGCTGGCTACACCTTC.

The chain carries TRBV28 and TRBJ2-7; 8 nucleotides agree with TRBD1. Germline V gives CDR1 MDHEN, CDR2 SYDVKM. The CDR3 contains 14 residues. Trimming at V came to 9 bases and at J to 7 bases, leaving 14 bases not matched to a gene. This CDR3 is CASLGLTGAGEQYF. CDR3 in DNA: TGTGCCAGTTTAGGATTGACAGGGGCGGGAGAGCAGTACTTC.

Points on this clone: Germline is not matched at one junction end, which may reflect a read error. This chain joins TRBV7-9 and TRBJ2-1; 7 bases are shared with TRBD1. CDR3 size: 15 residues. Germline V gene data show CDR1 as SEHNR and CDR2 as FQNEAQ (reference sequence). The CDR3 loop is CASSLAGDSYNEQFF. DNA of the CDR3: TGTGCCAGCAGCCTAGCCGGGGACAGCTACAATGAGCAGTTCTTC.

This clone has more than one count but fewer than ten. The rearrangement uses TRBV24-1 and TRBJ2-1; 8 nucleotides line up with TRBD1. The germline CDR1 and CDR2 sequences are KGHDR and SFDVKD. The CDR3 has 15 amino acids. V trimming: 5 bases; J trimming: 8 bases; junction bases outside the gene matches: 10. The CDR3 sequence: CATSARQGIWHEQFF. For the CDR3, the DNA is TGTGCCACCAGTGCACGACAGGGGATCTGGCATGAGCAGTTCTTC.

The chain employs TRBV24-1 and TRBJ2-6; 8 bases fit TRBD1. The junction had 7 bases not matched to a gene; V was cut back by 4 bases and J by 0 bases. CDR3 length: 18 residues. In germline, CDR1 is KGHDR, CDR2 SFDVKD. In nucleotides, the CDR3 is TGTGCCACCAGTGACTCCGGGACAGGTGCCTCTGGGGCCAACGTCCTGACTTTC. It codes for CATSDSGTGASGANVLTF.

This clone was recorded at least ten times. The gene calls are TRBV9 and TRBJ2-5, with 8 bases matching TRBD2. CDR1 is SGDLS and CDR2 is YYNGEE in the germline V gene. With V trimmed by 1 base and J by 3 bases, 8 bases remained unmatched. This CDR3 contains 16 residues. The chain's CDR3 is CASSVRGGQIEETQYF. CDR3 in DNA: TGTGCCAGCAGCGTACGGGGGGGCCAGATAGAAGAGACCCAGTACTTC.

The chain carries TRBV2 and TRBJ2-3; no firm D call. Trimming removed 5 bases from V and 3 bases from J, with 9 bases in between. This CDR3 has 13 residues. The germline V gene has CDR1 SNHLY and CDR2 FYNNEI. The CDR3 region has the DNA TGTGCCAGCAGTCAAACTTTGACAGATACGCAGTATTTT. Amino acid sequence: CASSQTLTDTQYF.

This chain connects TRBV5-4 to TRBJ2-5; 12 positions agree with TRBD2. The ends lost 2 bases at V and 3 bases at J; junction bases unmatched: 5. This CDR3 region has 16 residues. Germline loops: CDR1 SGHNT, CDR2 YYREEE (reference sequence). Here the CDR3 DNA reads TGTGCCAGCAGCTTTCCTAGCGGGGGGGAGAAAGAGACCCAGTACTTC. Its protein product is CASSFPSGGEKETQYF.

This clone is a singleton in its sample. The gene calls are TRBV2 and TRBJ2-7, with D possibly TRBD1 on 5 matching bases. The V gene's germline CDR1 is SNHLY and CDR2 FYNNEI. CDR3 length equals 11 residues. In nucleotides, the CDR3 is TGTGCGACAGCCGCCTCCTACGAGCAGTACGTC. It translates to CATAASYEQYV.